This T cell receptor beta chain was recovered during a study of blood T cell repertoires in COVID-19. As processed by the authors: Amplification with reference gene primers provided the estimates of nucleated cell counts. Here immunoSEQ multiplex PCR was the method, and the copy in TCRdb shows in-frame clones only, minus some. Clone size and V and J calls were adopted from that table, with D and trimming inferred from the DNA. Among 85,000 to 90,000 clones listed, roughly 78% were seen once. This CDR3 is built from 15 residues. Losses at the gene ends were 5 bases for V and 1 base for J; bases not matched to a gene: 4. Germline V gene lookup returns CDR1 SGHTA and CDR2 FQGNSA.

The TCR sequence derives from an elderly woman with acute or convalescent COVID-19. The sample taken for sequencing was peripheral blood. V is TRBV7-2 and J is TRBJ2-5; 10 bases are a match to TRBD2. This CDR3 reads CASSLSGGIQETQYF. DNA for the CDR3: TGTGCCAGCAGCCTTAGCGGGGGGATCCAAGAGACCCAGTACTTC.